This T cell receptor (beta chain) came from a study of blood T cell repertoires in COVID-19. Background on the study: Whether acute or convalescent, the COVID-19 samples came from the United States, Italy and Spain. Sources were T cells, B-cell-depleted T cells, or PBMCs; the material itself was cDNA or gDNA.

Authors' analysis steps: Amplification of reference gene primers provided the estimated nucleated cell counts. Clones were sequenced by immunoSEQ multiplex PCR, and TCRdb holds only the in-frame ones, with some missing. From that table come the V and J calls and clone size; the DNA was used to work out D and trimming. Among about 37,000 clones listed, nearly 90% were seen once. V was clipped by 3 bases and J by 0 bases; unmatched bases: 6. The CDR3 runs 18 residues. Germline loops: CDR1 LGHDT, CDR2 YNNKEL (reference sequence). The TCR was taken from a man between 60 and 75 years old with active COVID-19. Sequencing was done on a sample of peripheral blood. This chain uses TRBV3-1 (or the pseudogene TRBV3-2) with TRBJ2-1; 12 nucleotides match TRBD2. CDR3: CASSQGLAGGSSYNEQFF. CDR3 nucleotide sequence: TGTGCCAGCAGCCAGGGGCTAGCGGGAGGGAGCTCCTACAATGAGCAGTTCTTC.